What follows is one TCR beta chain and its context. Its antigen is unidentified. The time point is: cycle 4 day 1 (C4D1), after five to seven weeks of nivolumab. The patients all showed relapse after autologous stem cell transplantation, while their brentuximab vedotin exposure varied. Thawed PBMCs were subjected to magnetic negative selection, which yielded isolated CD8+ T cells. These data belong to a study of PD-1 blockade in classical Hodgkin lymphoma. Assay used: immunoSEQ multiplex PCR; TCRdb lists only in-frame clones, some missing. This table holds some 18,000 clones, 88% found once. Study observations and caveats: It was among complete responders that baseline diversity resembled that of newly diagnosed patients.

Trimming stripped 6 bases from V and 0 bases from J, with 19 bases between. Germline loops: CDR1 SGHTA, CDR2 FQGTGA. The CDR3 has 17 residues. This sequence originates from a human donor with classical Hodgkin lymphoma. This chain uses TRBV7-3 with TRBJ2-3; D might be TRBD2 (6 bases). The input for sequencing was CD8+ T cells from blood, taken before the fourth cycle of nivolumab. The CDR3 is CASSLTSLASSTDTQYF. The CDR3 nucleotides are TGTGCCAGCAGTCTTACCTCTCTAGCGTCTAGCACAGATACGCAGTATTTT.